This TCR beta chain was recovered during a study of shared clonotypes between healthy human individuals. Profiled with immunoSEQ multiplex PCR; TCRdb holds only in-frame clones, not every one. The repertoire holds over a million clones, with about 80% as singletons. The CDR3 has 16 residues. V was pared by 5 bases and J by 6 bases, with 11 bases of the junction left unmatched. CDR1 SGHNT and CDR2 YENEEA come from the germline V gene. Details on this clone: Its antigen is unknown.

Splitting of CD4+ cells produced CD45RA+ naive and CD45RA-negative memory subsets. The study, taken as a whole, reports: Generally, naive subsets (rather than memory subsets) showed larger estimated richness.

The V and J genes are TRBV11-3 and TRBJ2-2; the match to TRBD1 covers 8 bases. The sequence derives from a man aged 18 to 29 in good health. Some clones in this sample may be carry-over from other donors' samples. The specimen was memory CD4+ T cells from PBMCs. Subset reported: CD45RA-negative fraction. This CDR3 is CASSSGQGEFPGELFF. CDR3 sequence (DNA): TGTGCCAGCAGCAGCGGACAGGGAGAATTCCCCGGGGAGCTGTTTTTT.